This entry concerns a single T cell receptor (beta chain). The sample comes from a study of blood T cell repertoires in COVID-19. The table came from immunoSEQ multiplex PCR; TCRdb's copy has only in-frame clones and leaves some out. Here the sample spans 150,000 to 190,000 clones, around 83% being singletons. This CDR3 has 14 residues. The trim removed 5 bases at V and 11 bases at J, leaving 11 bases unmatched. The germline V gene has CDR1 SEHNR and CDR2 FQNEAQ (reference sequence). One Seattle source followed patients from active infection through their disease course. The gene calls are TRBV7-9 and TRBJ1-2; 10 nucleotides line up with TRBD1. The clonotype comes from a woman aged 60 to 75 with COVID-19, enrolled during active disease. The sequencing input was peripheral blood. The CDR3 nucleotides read TGTGCCAGCAGCGCGCCGGGACAGGGGTCAGGATACACCTTC. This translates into CASSAPGQGSGYTF.